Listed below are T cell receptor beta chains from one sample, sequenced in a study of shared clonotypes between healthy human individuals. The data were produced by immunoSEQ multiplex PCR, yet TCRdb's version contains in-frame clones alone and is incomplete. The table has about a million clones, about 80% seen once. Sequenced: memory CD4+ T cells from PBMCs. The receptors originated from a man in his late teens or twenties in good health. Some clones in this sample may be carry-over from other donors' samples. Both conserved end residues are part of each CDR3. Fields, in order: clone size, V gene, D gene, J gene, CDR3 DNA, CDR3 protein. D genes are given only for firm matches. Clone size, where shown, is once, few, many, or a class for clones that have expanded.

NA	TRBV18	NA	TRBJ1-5	TGTGCCAGCTCACCGAAGACCAGGAGGGGCAATCAGCCCCAGCATTTT	CASSPKTRRGNQPQHF
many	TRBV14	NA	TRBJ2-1	TGTGCCAGCAAAGGCGGGCGGGAGCAGTTCTTC	CASKGGREQFF
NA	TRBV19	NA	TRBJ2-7	TGTGCCAGTAATGTTTGGGGGTACGAGCAGTACTTC	CASNVWGYEQYF
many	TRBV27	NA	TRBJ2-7	TGTGCCAGCAGTATCCTGGACACGATAGACTACGAGCAGTACTTC	CASSILDTIDYEQYF
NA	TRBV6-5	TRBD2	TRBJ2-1	TGTGCCAGCAGCTACGGAGCGGGAAATGAGCAGTTCTTC	CASSYGAGNEQFF
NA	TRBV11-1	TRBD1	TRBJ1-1	TGTGCCAGCAGCTCCGGACAGGGGAGCACTGAAGCTTTCTTT	CASSSGQGSTEAFF
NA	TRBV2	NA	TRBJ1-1	TGTGCCAGCAGACGAGGTGGGGTCGACACTGAAGCTTTCTTT	CASRRGGVDTEAFF
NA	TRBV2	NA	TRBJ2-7	TGTGCCAGCATCAGGGGCTACGAGCAGTACTTC	CASIRGYEQYF
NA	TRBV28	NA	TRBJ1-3	TGTGCCAGCAAGAGTTCCGGCTACTCTGGAAACACCATATATTTT	CASKSSGYSGNTIYF
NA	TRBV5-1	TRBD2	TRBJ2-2	TGCGCCAGCAAAAAAGAGGGAGGGATTACCGGGGAGCTGTTTTTT	CASKKEGGITGELFF
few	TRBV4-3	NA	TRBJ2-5	TGCGCCAGCAGCCAAGCGACAGTCCAAGAGACCCAGTACTTC	CASSQATVQETQYF
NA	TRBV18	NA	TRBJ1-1	TGTGCCAGCTCACCACAAACGAAAGGCACTGAAGCTTTCTTT	CASSPQTKGTEAFF
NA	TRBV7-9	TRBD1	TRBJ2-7	TGTGCCAGCAGTACGCAGGGGGCAAGTATCTACGAGCAGTACTTC	CASSTQGASIYEQYF
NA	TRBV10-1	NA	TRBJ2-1	TGCGCCAGCAGTGCCGGGGGAGAGTACAATGAGCAGTTCTTC	CASSAGGEYNEQFF
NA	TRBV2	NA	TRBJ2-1	TGTGCCAGCAGCCCGAACAGGGACCAGTTCTTC	CASSPNRDQFF
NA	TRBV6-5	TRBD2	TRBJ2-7	TGTGCCAGCAGTCCGGGAGGACTCCTCTACGAGCAGTACTTC	CASSPGGLLYEQYF
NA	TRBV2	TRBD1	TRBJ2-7	TGTGCCAGCATCAGGGACAGGGCCTACGAGCAGTACTTC	CASIRDRAYEQYF
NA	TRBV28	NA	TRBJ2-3	TGTGCCAGCAGTCGGAGGACAGCTAGCACAGATACGCAGTATTTT	CASSRRTASTDTQYF
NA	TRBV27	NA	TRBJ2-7	TGTGCCAGCAGTTTACTGGGGTCCGAGCAGTACTTC	CASSLLGSEQYF
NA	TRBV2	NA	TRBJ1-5	TGTGCCAGCAGGGCCCAGGGTGCTAGCAATCAGCCCCAGCATTTT	CASRAQGASNQPQHF
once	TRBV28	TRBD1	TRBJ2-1	TGTGCCAGCAGTCGACAGGGGGCCCTCGCGGGAGGAGCCTACAATGAGCAGTTCTTC	CASSRQGALAGGAYNEQFF
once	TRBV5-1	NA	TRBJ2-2	TGCGCCAGCAGCTTATCTGGAAGTGCCGGGGAGCTGTTTTTT	CASSLSGSAGELFF
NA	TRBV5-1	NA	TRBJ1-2	TGCGCCAGCAGCTCCGACAGGCATGGCTACACCTTC	CASSSDRHGYTF
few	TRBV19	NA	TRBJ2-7	TGTGCCAGTAGTGGGGAGCACGAGCAGTACTTC	CASSGEHEQYF
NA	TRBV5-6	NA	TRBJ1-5	TGTGCCAGCAGCTTGCGGGGTAATAGCAATCAGCCCCAGCATTTT	CASSLRGNSNQPQHF
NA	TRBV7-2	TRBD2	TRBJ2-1	TGTGCCAGCAGCTTACGTGGACTAGATATCGATGAGCAGTTCTTC	CASSLRGLDIDEQFF
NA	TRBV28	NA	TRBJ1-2	TGTGCCAGCAGCCTCTTCCAGGGGAACTATGGCTACACCTTC	CASSLFQGNYGYTF
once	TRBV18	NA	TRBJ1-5	TGTGCCAGCTCACCACCCTCACAAGAGGGTCAGCCCCAGCATTTT	CASSPPSQEGQPQHF
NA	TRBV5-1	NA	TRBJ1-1	TGCGCCAGCAGCTATCAAGGGGCGAGCACTGAAGCTTTCTTT	CASSYQGASTEAFF
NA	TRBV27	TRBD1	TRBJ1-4	TGTGCCAGCAGTTCGTGGACAGGGGGCAGTGAAAAACTGTTTTTT	CASSSWTGGSEKLFF
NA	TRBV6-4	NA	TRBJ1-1	TGTGCCAGCATCCTGACAGTCCCGGGGACTGAAGCTTTCTTT	CASILTVPGTEAFF
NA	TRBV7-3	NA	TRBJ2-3	TGTGCCAGCAGCGCTGTCGGGGGTGCAGATACGCAGTATTTT	CASSAVGGADTQYF
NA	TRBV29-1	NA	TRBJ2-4	TGCAGCGTTGAAGAAGGCCGCGGATCGGTTAACATTCAGTACTTC	CSVEEGRGSVNIQYF
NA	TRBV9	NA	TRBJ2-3	TGTGCCAGCAGCGTAGAGGCCCCGACAGATACGCAGTATTTT	CASSVEAPTDTQYF
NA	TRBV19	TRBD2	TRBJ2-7	TGTGCCAGTAGTCCCCGGACTAGCGGGAGCTACGAGCAGTACTTC	CASSPRTSGSYEQYF
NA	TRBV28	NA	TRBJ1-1	TGTGCCAGCAGTCCTAGGCCCACTGAAGCTTTCTTT	CASSPRPTEAFF
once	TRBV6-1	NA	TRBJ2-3	TGTGCCAGCAGTGAAGGCGACTCAGGGGGGACGCAGTATTTT	CASSEGDSGGTQYF
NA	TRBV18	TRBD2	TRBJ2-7	TGTGCCAGCTCACCGACTCTAGCGGGGGCAACCTACGAGCAGTACTTC	CASSPTLAGATYEQYF
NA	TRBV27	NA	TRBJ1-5	TGTGCCAGCAGTCTCCAGGGCAATCAGCCCCAGCATTTT	CASSLQGNQPQHF
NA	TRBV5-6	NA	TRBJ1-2	TGTGCCAGCAGCTTAGGCAGGGAAGGGGGCTACACCTTC	CASSLGREGGYTF
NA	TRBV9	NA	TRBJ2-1	TGTGCCAGCAGCGTAGCTAGGCTACATGAGCAGTTCTTC	CASSVARLHEQFF
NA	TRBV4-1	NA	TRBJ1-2	TGCGCCAGCAGCCAAGGGAGGGCCGCTAACTATGGCTACACCTTC	CASSQGRAANYGYTF
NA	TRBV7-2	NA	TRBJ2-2	TGTGCCAGCAGCCCTTACCGAGAGCCCGGGGAGCTGTTTTTT	CASSPYREPGELFF
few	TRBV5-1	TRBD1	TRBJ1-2	TGCGCCAGCAGCCCGATGACAGGGGTTTATGGCTACACCTTC	CASSPMTGVYGYTF